A selection of T cell receptor beta chains follows, all from one sample in a study of regulatory T cells in long-lasting Graves disease. TCRdb processed the multiplex PCR reads anew with MiXCR; each CDR3 protein has one entry. The profile shows roughly 410,000 distinct CDR3 sequences, approximately 15% of them singletons. The same data also contributed to another study, on T cells in Graves' hyperthyroidism and ophthalmopathy.

The specimen was peripheral blood mononuclear cells (PBMCs), collected at new diagnosis, from a patient treated with antithyroid drugs. The receptors were sampled from a woman aged 40 to 55 with Graves disease. Both conserved end residues are part of each CDR3. A D gene is named only where the DNA matches it firmly. A row's size may be missing; if present it is once, few, many or a size class.

NA	TRBJ2-1	TRBV2	NA	TGTGCCAGCAGTCACCGGACTTCCGAGGGCCGGGGAGTTGAGCAGTTCTTC	CASSHRTSEGRGVEQFF
TRBD1	TRBJ1-6	TRBV5-1	many	TGCGCCAGCAGCACAGGACAGGGGGGTTCACCCCTCCACTTT	CASSTGQGGSPLHF
TRBD2	TRBJ2-3	TRBV12-3/TRBV12-4	many	TGTGCCAGCAGTCCCCTAGCGGGAACTAGCACAGATACGCAGTATTTT	CASSPLAGTSTDTQYF
NA	TRBJ2-4	TRBV6-1	few	TGTGCCAGCAGCTTACAGACTGGGGACATTCAGTACTTC	CASSLQTGDIQYF
TRBD2	TRBJ2-2	TRBV7-3	NA	TGTGCCAGCAGCTTGGGACTAGCGGACATCGGGGAGCTGTTTTTT	CASSLGLADIGELFF
TRBD1	TRBJ1-2	TRBV7-9	many	TGTGCCAGCAGCTACCCAGGGGGAAATGGCTACACCTTC	CASSYPGGNGYTF
NA	TRBJ1-4	TRBV28	many	TGTGCCAGCAGTTGGCGGGGCCTAGTTAATGAAAAACTGTTTTTT	CASSWRGLVNEKLFF
TRBD1	TRBJ1-1	TRBV11-2	many	TGTGCCAGCAGCCGATTAGGAGGGACAGGGGTTTCGGTATTGAACACTGAAGCTTTCTTT	CASSRLGGTGVSVLNTEAFF
NA	TRBJ2-2	TRBV12-3/TRBV12-4	many	TGTGCCAGCAGTTGGGGCGGGACCGGGGAGCTGTTTTTT	CASSWGGTGELFF
TRBD2	TRBJ2-5	TRBV18	many	TGTGCCAGCTCACCACGGACTAGCGGGAGGAAGGCTAAGGAAGAGACCCAGTACTTC	CASSPRTSGRKAKEETQYF
TRBD2	TRBJ2-7	TRBV28	few	TGTGCCAGCAGCAACCGACCAGCGGGGGACGAGCAGTACTTC	CASSNRPAGDEQYF
NA	TRBJ2-1	TRBV7-6	NA	TGTGCCAGCAGTCCCACCCGGCGACGCAGATACAATGAGCAGTTCTTC	CASSPTRRRRYNEQFF
NA	TRBJ2-6	TRBV6-1	few	TGTGCCAGCAAACGCGACAGTGCTGGGGCCAACGTCCTGACTTTC	CASKRDSAGANVLTF
TRBD1	TRBJ2-6	TRBV28	NA	TGTGCCAGCAACCCGGACAGGGTGAGAGGGGCCAACGTCCTGACTTTC	CASNPDRVRGANVLTF
TRBD2	TRBJ2-1	TRBV5-4	many	TGTGCCAGCAGCCCCCGGGGGGGGTCTACCTACAATGAGCAGTTCTTC	CASSPRGGSTYNEQFF
NA	TRBJ2-7	TRBV18	few	TGTGCCAGCTCACCACCGTATATTTCCTACGAGCAGTACTTC	CASSPPYISYEQYF
NA	TRBJ1-1	TRBV28	many	TGTGCCAGCAGTCCCCTGCAGGGTATGAACACTGAAGCTTTCTTT	CASSPLQGMNTEAFF
NA	TRBJ2-5	TRBV20-1	many	TGCAGTGCTATACCCGGGGCCAAAGAGACCCAGTACTTC	CSAIPGAKETQYF
NA	TRBJ1-2	TRBV20-1	few	TGCAGTGCTAGAGATAAGGTTCTTTATGGCTACACCTTC	CSARDKVLYGYTF
NA	TRBJ2-7	TRBV4-1	many	TGCGCCAGCAGCCAAGATCCGGCCCCAGGGGTCGACGAGCAGTACTTC	CASSQDPAPGVDEQYF
NA	TRBJ2-7	TRBV12-3/TRBV12-4	NA	TGTGCCAGCAGTTTAGTCCCAGCATTCGGCAGGGGAGACTACGAGCAGTACTTC	CASSLVPAFGRGDYEQYF
TRBD2	TRBJ2-3	TRBV6-2/TRBV6-3	many	TGTGCCAGCAGTTACTCAGGCGGGAGAGCAGATACGCAGTATTTT	CASSYSGGRADTQYF
NA	TRBJ1-2	TRBV6-2/TRBV6-3	many	TGTGCCAGCAGTTACTCCCAAACAGCGGGAGGCTACACCTTC	CASSYSQTAGGYTF
NA	TRBJ2-5	TRBV7-2	many	TGTGCCAGCAGCTTAGTAGGCTCGTACCAAGAGACCCAGTACTTC	CASSLVGSYQETQYF
TRBD1	TRBJ1-1	TRBV29-1	many	TGCAGCGTTGGGTCAGGGGGAGTAGAAGCTTTCTTT	CSVGSGGVEAFF
NA	TRBJ2-7	TRBV5-1	many	TGCGCCAGCAGCTTTGGCCCCCGGGACGCAACCTACGAGCAGTACTTC	CASSFGPRDATYEQYF
NA	TRBJ2-1	TRBV11-1	many	TGTGCCAGCAGCTTAGGGAGGGCCACTTACAATGAGCAGTTCTTC	CASSLGRATYNEQFF
NA	TRBJ1-4	TRBV6-1	many	TGTGCCAGCAGATCATCGGGACCCTCACCGGAAAAACTGTTTTTT	CASRSSGPSPEKLFF
NA	TRBJ2-1	TRBV12-3/TRBV12-4	many	TGTGCCAGCAGAACAGAGCGGAACAATGAGCAGTTCTTC	CASRTERNNEQFF
NA	TRBJ1-5	TRBV19	many	TGTGCCAGTAGTATGGACAGCAATCAGCCCCAGCATTTT	CASSMDSNQPQHF
NA	TRBJ1-1	TRBV30	NA	TGTGCCTGGGCGTCGAAGGCTGAAGCTTTCTTT	CAWASKAEAFF
NA	TRBJ1-2	TRBV28	many	TGTGCCAGCAGTTTAGTCGCAGTTTATGGCTACACCTTC	CASSLVAVYGYTF
TRBD2	TRBJ2-2	TRBV20-1	few	TGCAGTGCTAGTACTAGCGGGAGAACCGGGGAGCTGTTTTTT	CSASTSGRTGELFF
NA	TRBJ2-3	TRBV11-3	many	TGTGCCAGCAGCTTCCCAGGGTCTAGCACAGATACGCAGTATTTT	CASSFPGSSTDTQYF
NA	TRBJ2-5	TRBV11-3	many	TGTGCCAGCAGCTTAGAGGTCCACCGGGTGACCCAGTACTTC	CASSLEVHRVTQYF
TRBD2	TRBJ2-1	TRBV29-1	NA	TGCAGCGTACCGGGACTAGCGGAAAATGAGCAGTTCTTC	CSVPGLAENEQFF
NA	TRBJ2-7	TRBV7-9	few	TGTGCCAGCAGCTTAGCGTGGCGGGGCGCATTTGACGAGCAGTACTTC	CASSLAWRGAFDEQYF
TRBD1	TRBJ2-7	TRBV5-1	few	TGCGCCAGCAGGTCCGGGACAGGGGTTTACGAGCAGTACTTC	CASRSGTGVYEQYF
TRBD2	TRBJ2-7	TRBV7-9	many	TGTGCCAGCAGCCGCGCCAGCGGGAGGCTCTACGAGCAGTACTTC	CASSRASGRLYEQYF
NA	TRBJ1-5	TRBV28	few	TGTGCCAGCAGTTTAACGGGATTCGGCCAGCCCCAGCATTTT	CASSLTGFGQPQHF
NA	TRBJ2-6	TRBV7-9	NA	TGTGCCAGCAGCTTATTTACAGGCTCTGGGGCCAACGTCCTGACTTTC	CASSLFTGSGANVLTF
NA	TRBJ2-2	TRBV28	many	TGTGCCGCAGTAGGAGGCGCGAACACCGGGGAGCTGTTTTTT	CAAVGGANTGELFF
NA	TRBJ2-1	TRBV7-9	many	TGTGCCAGCAGCCCCACTCGTCGGTTCAATGAGCAGTTCTTC	CASSPTRRFNEQFF
NA	TRBJ2-1	TRBV20-1	many	TGCAGTGCTAGAAGCGGCGGACACAATGAGCAGTTCTTC	CSARSGGHNEQFF
NA	TRBJ2-7	TRBV10-3	NA	TGTGCCATCAGTGAGACGGGGACACACGAGCAGTACTTC	CAISETGTHEQYF
NA	TRBJ2-2	TRBV7-2	many	TGTGCCAGCAGCCCAACACTCGGCGGGCCCGGCACCGGGGAGCTGTTTTTT	CASSPTLGGPGTGELFF
NA	TRBJ1-2	TRBV14	few	TGTGCCAGCAGCCACATATCGGACAGAACTAACTATGGCTACACCTTC	CASSHISDRTNYGYTF
TRBD1	TRBJ1-2	TRBV12-3/TRBV12-4	many	TGTGCCAGCAGTCGGATCCGACAGGGGGCAGGGGACTATGGCTACACCTTC	CASSRIRQGAGDYGYTF
NA	TRBJ2-3	TRBV28	many	TGTGCCAGCAGTTCTACTTCAGATACGCAGTATTTT	CASSSTSDTQYF
NA	TRBJ1-5	TRBV2	many	TGTGCCAGCAGCGCTACCGGGGCGGGTCAGCCCCAGCATTTT	CASSATGAGQPQHF
NA	TRBJ2-7	TRBV2	many	TGTGCCAGTACCGTCGGCACCCTACTAGGCGAGCAGTACTTC	CASTVGTLLGEQYF